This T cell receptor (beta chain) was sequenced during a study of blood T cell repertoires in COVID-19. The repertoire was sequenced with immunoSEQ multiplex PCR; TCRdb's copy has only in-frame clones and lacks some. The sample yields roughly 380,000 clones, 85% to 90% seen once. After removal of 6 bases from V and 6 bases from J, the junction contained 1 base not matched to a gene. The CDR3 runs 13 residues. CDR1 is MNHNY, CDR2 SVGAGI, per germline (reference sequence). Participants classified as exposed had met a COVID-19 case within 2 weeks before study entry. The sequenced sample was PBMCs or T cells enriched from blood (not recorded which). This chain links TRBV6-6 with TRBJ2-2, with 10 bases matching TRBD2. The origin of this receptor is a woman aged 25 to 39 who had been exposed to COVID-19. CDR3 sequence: CASRLAGPGELFF. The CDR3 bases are TGTGCCAGCAGACTAGCGGGACCCGGGGAGCTGTTTTTT.